The clone carrying this T cell receptor (beta chain) was detected a few times. Germline loops: CDR1 SGHRS, CDR2 YFSETQ. V was clipped by 1 base and J by 5 bases, with 13 bases between them. This CDR3 spans 15 amino acids. Amplified TCR beta CDR3 regions came from RNA transcripts. During a first-round RT-PCR of the TCR CDR3, the HTBI primer set was used. TCRdb reprocessed the multiplex PCR reads via MiXCR and lists one record per CDR3 protein. The table includes about 210,000 distinct CDR3 sequences, about a sixth detected once. The source of the sample is a study of T cells in Graves' hyperthyroidism and ophthalmopathy. The study excluded patients with uncontrolled infection, other autoimmune disease, pregnancy or lactation.

This clonotype was sampled from a man in his fifties with Graves' hyperthyroidism. The specimen sequenced was blood. This chain links TRBV5-1 with TRBJ1-5; D possibly corresponds to TRBD1 (6 bases). CDR3 sequence reads: CASSLRGGYDQPQHF. CDR3 nucleotide sequence: TGCGCCAGCAGCTTGCGAGGGGGGTATGATCAGCCCCAGCATTTT.